The present T cell receptor beta chain was sequenced within a study of CD8 T cells in ankylosing spondylitis (dated by TCRdb to the late 2010s). Study-level background: To find TCR variants linked to disease, the study profiled T cell receptor beta repertoires in ankylosing spondylitis patients and healthy donors. The whole study cohort included roughly 110 healthy donors and 25 ankylosing spondylitis patients. Peripheral blood was sampled, and synovial fluid was additionally collected from ankylosing spondylitis patients. Overall results and qualifications from the work: The disease-linked clones showed a CD8+ phenotype and occurred at relatively low frequencies in peripheral blood. According to the report, matched synovial fluid samples from ankylosing spondylitis patients were significantly enriched for the disease-linked clones. A TCR beta motif made up of several highly homologous amino acid variants appeared to be characteristic of blood from ankylosing spondylitis patients. Some of the motif variants had been reported before in the synovial fluid and blood of reactive arthritis patients, a finding that suggests common disease-initiation mechanisms.

The sequencer was an Illumina HiSeq 2500. Quantitative 5'-RACE with molecular barcodes was used to prepare TCR beta libraries. The paper's processing steps were these. A new computational method, built on a probabilistic model of VDJ rearrangement, was used to identify disease-linked TCR variants. TCRdb itself trimmed the public reads at Q25 with fastp, ran MiXCR and retained productive beta chains. A single entry per CDR3 protein holds the most common genes and DNA from its merged rows. These V and J calls originate from TCRdb's pipeline instead of the authors' own analysis. In all, the sample holds under 200,000 distinct CDR3 sequences, and just over 9.5% of those were seen once. The top ten constitute about 16% of the sample. V is reduced by 9 bases and J by 2 bases, leaving a spacing of 19 bases between them. The CDR3 goes from the cysteine to the phenylalanine over 15 residues. Of all the DNA, just the CDR3 is kept, 45 bases in frame from base 1. CDR1 is given as SNHLY and CDR2 as FYNNEI, both from the germline V gene.

This clonotype was counted only a few times. Its antigen has not been determined. The input lacks base qualities; no much larger clone sits a single base away. This clonotype was obtained from a female donor with ankylosing spondylitis or in good health (not recorded which). The receptor chain draws on TRBV2 and TRBJ1-2, with TRBD1 tentatively as D gene (6 bases match). The sample taken for sequencing was blood, either unsorted or a sorted T cell fraction (not recorded which). The nucleotides read TGTGCCAGAGGTACGGACAGAGACAAGAACTATGGCTACACCTTC. This codes for CARGTDRDKNYGYTF.